A single TCR beta chain is shown here with its context. Its antigen is unidentified. The data belong to a study of OX40 agonist ivuxolimab in advanced cancers. On the study more broadly: Prior checkpoint blockade (anti-PD-1, anti-PD-L1 or anti-CTLA-4) was permitted; approximately 41% had it. Study outcomes and limitations: Expanded peripheral T cell antigen specificity was not determined.

The junction had 6 bases not matched to a gene; V was cut back by 1 base and J by 8 bases. Germline V lookup: CDR1 LNHDA, CDR2 SQIVND (reference sequence). This CDR3 has 15 amino acids. Using immunoSEQ multiplex PCR, the repertoire was profiled, and TCRdb retains in-frame clones only, with some absent. The profile shows tens of thousands of clones, 65% to 85% of them singletons. This chain uses TRBV19 with TRBJ2-1; 9 nucleotides agree with TRBD2. The receptor comes from an adult with an advanced solid tumor such as melanoma, head and neck, liver or kidney cancer. The sequences come from CD4+ or CD8+ T cells sorted from blood, collected in a trial of the OX40 agonist ivuxolimab. The CDR3, as DNA: TGTGCCAGTAGTATAGGTAGCGGGAGCAGAGATGAGCAGTTCTTC. It yields the protein CASSIGSGSRDEQFF. Full variable domain (rest looked up from reference TRBV19 and TRBJ2-1): DGGITQSPKYLFRKEGQNVTLSCEQNLNHDAMYWYRQDPGQGLRLIYYSQIVNDFQKGDIAEGYSVSREKKESFPLTVTSAQKNPTAFYLCASSIGSGSRDEQFFGPGTRLTVL.